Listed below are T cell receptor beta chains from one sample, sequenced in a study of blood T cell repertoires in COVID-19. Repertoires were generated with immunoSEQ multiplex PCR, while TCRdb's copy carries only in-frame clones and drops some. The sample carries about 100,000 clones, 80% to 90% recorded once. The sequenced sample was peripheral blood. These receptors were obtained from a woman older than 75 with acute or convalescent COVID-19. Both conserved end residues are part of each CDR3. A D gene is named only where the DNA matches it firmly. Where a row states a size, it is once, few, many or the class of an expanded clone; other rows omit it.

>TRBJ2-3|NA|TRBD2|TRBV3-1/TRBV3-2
TGTGCCAGCAGCCATTTAGCGGGGGGGGCCCGAACAGATACGCAGTATTTT
CASSHLAGGARTDTQYF
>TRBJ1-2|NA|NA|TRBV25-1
TGTGCCAGCAGTGATTCCGGGCCGGGACAATATAACTATGGCTACACCTTC
CASSDSGPGQYNYGYTF
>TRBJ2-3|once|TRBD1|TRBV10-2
TGCGCCAGCAGTGGACCAGGGACAGTTAACACAGATACGCAGTATTTT
CASSGPGTVNTDTQYF
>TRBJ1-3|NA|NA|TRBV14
TGTGCCAGCAGAGCCGCGGCAGGGTTTTTTTTCTCTGGAAACACCATATATTTT
CASRAAAGFFFSGNTIYF
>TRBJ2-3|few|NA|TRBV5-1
TGCGCCAGCAGCTTCTCGGGGGAAGGAGACACAGATACGCAGTATTTT
CASSFSGEGDTDTQYF
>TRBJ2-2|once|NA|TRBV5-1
TGCGCCAGCAGCTATGGACAGACGAACACCGGGGAGCTGTTTTTT
CASSYGQTNTGELFF
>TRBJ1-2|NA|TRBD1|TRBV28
TGTGCCAGCGGACCAACAGGACAGGGGGCGAAGGGCTACACCTTC
CASGPTGQGAKGYTF
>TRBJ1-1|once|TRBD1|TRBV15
TGTGCCACCAGCAGAGATCGGACAGGTATGAACACTGAAGCTTTCTTT
CATSRDRTGMNTEAFF
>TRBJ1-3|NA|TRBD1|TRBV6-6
TGTGCCAGCAGTTTGACAGGGAGCTCTGGAAACACCATATATTTT
CASSLTGSSGNTIYF
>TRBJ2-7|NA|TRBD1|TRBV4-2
TGTGCCAGCAGCCAAGAAGGGGGCCTATCCTACGAGCAGTACTTC
CASSQEGGLSYEQYF
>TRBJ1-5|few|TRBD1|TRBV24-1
TGTGCCACCTACCTACGGACAGGGACCTTGAGCAATCAGCCCCAGCATTTT
CATYLRTGTLSNQPQHF
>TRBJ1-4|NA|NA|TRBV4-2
TGTGCCAGCAGCGAACGGAGTGCAACTAATGAAAAACTGTTTTTT
CASSERSATNEKLFF
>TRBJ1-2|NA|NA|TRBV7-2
TGTGCCAGCAGCTCAACAGGGACATCCTATGGCTACACCTTC
CASSSTGTSYGYTF
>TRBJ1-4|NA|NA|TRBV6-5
TGTGCCAGCAGTTACTCTGCAGGGTTCGGTGAAAAACTGTTTTTT
CASSYSAGFGEKLFF
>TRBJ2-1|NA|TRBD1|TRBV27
TGTGCCAGCAGTCCGGGACAGTACAATGAGCAGTTCTTC
CASSPGQYNEQFF
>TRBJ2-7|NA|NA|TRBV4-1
TGCGCCAGCAGCCAAGGGGTTGTTAGCAGATACGAGCAGTACTTC
CASSQGVVSRYEQYF
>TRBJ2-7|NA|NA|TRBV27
TGTGCCAGCAGTTTACGAGGTCCTAACTTCGTCGAGCAGTACTTC
CASSLRGPNFVEQYF
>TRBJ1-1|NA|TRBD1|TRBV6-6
TGTGCCAGCAGCCTAAAGGGACAGGGCAACACTGAAGCTTTCTTT
CASSLKGQGNTEAFF
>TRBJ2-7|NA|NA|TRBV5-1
TGCGCCAGCAGCTTGGCCCAGGGGAGAAACTACGAGCAGTACTTC
CASSLAQGRNYEQYF
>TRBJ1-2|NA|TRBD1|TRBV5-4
TGTGCCAGCAGCTTCTCCGGGACAGGCTATGGCTACACCTTC
CASSFSGTGYGYTF
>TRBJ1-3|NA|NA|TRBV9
TGTGCCAGTAGCCCCTTTGAGACTGGAAACACCATATATTTT
CASSPFETGNTIYF
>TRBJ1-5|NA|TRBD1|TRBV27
TGTGCCAGCAGTGCATCGACAGGGTCCTATAGCAATCAGCCCCAGCATTTT
CASSASTGSYSNQPQHF
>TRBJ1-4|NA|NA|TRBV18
TGTGCCAGCTCATTCTCGTCCGAAAAACTGTTTTTT
CASSFSSEKLFF
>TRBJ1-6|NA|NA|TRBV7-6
TGTGCCAGCAGCTCGGACACCGTCAATTCACCCCTCCACTTT
CASSSDTVNSPLHF
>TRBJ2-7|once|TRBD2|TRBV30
TGTGCCTGGTCTCCGGGACTAGGGGGTCGCGAGCAGTACTTC
CAWSPGLGGREQYF
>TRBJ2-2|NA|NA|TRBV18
TGTGCCAGCTCACCCGCGGTTGTGACAACTAGCGGGGAGCTGTTTTTT
CASSPAVVTTSGELFF
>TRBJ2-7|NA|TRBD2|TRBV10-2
TGCGCCAGCAGTGAGAGCGGGGGGGCATCCGAGCAGTACTTC
CASSESGGASEQYF
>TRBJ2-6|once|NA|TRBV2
TGTGCCAGCAGTGCGACAGGCTCTGGGGCCAACGTCCTGACTTTC
CASSATGSGANVLTF
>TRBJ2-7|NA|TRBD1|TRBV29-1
TGCAGCGTGGGAACGGGACAGGGGGCGAAGGGGCAGTACTTC
CSVGTGQGAKGQYF
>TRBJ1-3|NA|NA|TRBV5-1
TGCGCCAGCAGCTTGGCGGGGTACGGAAACACCATATATTTT
CASSLAGYGNTIYF
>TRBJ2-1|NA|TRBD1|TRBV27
TGTGCCAGCAGTTCTCTTCACAGGGGGTCCTACAATGAGCAGTTCTTC
CASSSLHRGSYNEQFF
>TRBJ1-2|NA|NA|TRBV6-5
TGTGCCAGCAGGAGTTGGGAGAACTATGGCTACACCTTC
CASRSWENYGYTF
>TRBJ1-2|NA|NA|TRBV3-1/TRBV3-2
TGTGCCAGCAGCCAAGATTTAGGGGCGGACGGCTACACCTTC
CASSQDLGADGYTF
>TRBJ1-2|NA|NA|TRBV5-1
TGCGCCAGCAGCAACAAACAGGGTGTCTATGGCTACACCTTC
CASSNKQGVYGYTF
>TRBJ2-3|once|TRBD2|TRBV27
TGTGCCAGCAGTTTAATGGGCGGGGGGTCAGATACGCAGTATTTT
CASSLMGGGSDTQYF
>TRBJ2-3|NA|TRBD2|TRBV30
TGTGCCTGGGCCTTAGCGGGGGGGAATTCATATACGCAGTATTTT
CAWALAGGNSYTQYF